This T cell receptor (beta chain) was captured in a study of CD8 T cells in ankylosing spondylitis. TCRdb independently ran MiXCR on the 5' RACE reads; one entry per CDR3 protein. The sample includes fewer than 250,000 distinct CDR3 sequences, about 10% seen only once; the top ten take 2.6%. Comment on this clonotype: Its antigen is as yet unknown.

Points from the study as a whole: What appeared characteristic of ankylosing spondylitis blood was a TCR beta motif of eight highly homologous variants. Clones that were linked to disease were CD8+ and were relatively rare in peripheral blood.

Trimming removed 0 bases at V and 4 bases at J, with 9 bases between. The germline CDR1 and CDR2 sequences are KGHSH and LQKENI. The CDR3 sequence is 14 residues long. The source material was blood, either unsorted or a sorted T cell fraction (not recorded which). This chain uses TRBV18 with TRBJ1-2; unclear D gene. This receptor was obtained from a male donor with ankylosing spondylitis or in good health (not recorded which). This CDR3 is CASSPPRTPYGYTF. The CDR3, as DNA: TGTGCCAGCTCACCACCGAGGACCCCCTATGGCTACACCTTC.